Shown below are 5 T cell receptor beta chains from a single sample sequenced in a study of cytomegalovirus exposure and HLA in healthy donors. The PCR employed 60 Vbeta primers together with 13 Jbeta primers. Measured with immunoSEQ multiplex PCR; TCRdb has only the in-frame clones, and not every one. The sample has fewer than 100,000 clones; around 8% are singletons. The sequencing sample was made of PBMCs. The receptors shown here come from a man in his fifties in good health and CMV-seronegative.

The chain is built from TRBV29-1 and TRBJ2-5; a possible D gene is TRBD2 (8 bases). The CDR3 extends over 14 amino acids. CDR1 SQVTM and CDR2 ANQGSEA come from the germline V gene. The germline V and J ends were trimmed by 3 bases and 5 bases, with 16 bases remaining between them. The CDR3 here is CSVEDRTSPETQYF. In nucleotides, the CDR3 is TGCAGCGTTGAGGACAGGACTAGCCCGGAGACCCAGTACTTC.

The rearrangement links TRBV29-1 to TRBJ1-2; TRBD1 agrees at 11 bases. J lost 3 bases, V lost 6 bases, and 3 bases had no gene match. The CDR3 covers 13 residues. Germline values: CDR1 SQVTM, CDR2 ANQGSEA. CDR3 sequence (DNA): TGCAGCGTCGGGACAGGGGGAGACTATGGCTACACCTTC. It is translated as CSVGTGGDYGYTF.

This clone turned up a few times. The chain combines TRBV11-2 with TRBJ1-1; no clear D gene. In germline, CDR1 is SGHAT, CDR2 FQNNGV. With 1 base removed from V and 3 bases from J, the gap between germline ends came to 6 bases. This CDR3 is built from 13 residues. CDR3: CASSLGPHTEAFF. In nucleotides, the CDR3 is TGTGCCAGCAGCTTAGGGCCTCACACTGAAGCTTTCTTT.

The chain links TRBV27 to TRBJ2-5; D call uncertain. The CDR3 runs 13 residues. With 0 bases removed from V and 2 bases from J, the gap between germline ends came to 4 bases. Germline V gene data show CDR1 as MNHEY and CDR2 as SMNVEV (reference sequence). CDR3 amino acids: CASSLSQQETQYF. The CDR3 nucleotides read TGTGCCAGCAGTTTATCGCAGCAAGAGACCCAGTACTTC.

V gene TRBV2 combines with J gene TRBJ1-4, with D possibly being TRBD1 (6 bases). The germline CDR1 and CDR2 sequences are SNHLY and FYNNEI. V lost 2 bases to trimming and J lost 6 bases, with 10 bases between them. CDR3 length equals 14 residues. CDR3 in amino acids: CASSESGVHEKLFF. The CDR3 nucleotides are TGTGCCAGCAGTGAATCAGGGGTTCATGAAAAACTGTTTTTT. Full variable domain (remainder filled in from reference TRBV2 and TRBJ1-4): EPEVTQTPSHQVTQMGQEVILRCVPISNHLYFYWYRQILGQKVEFLVSFYNNEISEKSEIFDDQFSVERPDGSNFTLKIRSTKLEDSAMYFCASSESGVHEKLFFGSGTQLSVL.